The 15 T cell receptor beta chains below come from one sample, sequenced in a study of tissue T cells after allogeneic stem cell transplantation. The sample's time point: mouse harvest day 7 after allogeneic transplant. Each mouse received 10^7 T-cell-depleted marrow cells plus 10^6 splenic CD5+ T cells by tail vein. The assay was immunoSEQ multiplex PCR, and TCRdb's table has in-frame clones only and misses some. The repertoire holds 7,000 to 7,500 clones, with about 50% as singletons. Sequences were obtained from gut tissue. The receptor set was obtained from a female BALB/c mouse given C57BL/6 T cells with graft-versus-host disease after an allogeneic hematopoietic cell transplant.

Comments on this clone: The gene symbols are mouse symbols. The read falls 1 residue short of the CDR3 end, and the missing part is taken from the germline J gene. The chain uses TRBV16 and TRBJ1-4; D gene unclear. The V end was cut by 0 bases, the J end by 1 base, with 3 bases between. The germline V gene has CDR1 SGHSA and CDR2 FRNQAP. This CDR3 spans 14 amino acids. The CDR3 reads CASSLDSSNERLFF. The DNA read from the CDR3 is TGTGCAAGCAGCTTAGACAGTTCCAACGAAAGATTATTT.

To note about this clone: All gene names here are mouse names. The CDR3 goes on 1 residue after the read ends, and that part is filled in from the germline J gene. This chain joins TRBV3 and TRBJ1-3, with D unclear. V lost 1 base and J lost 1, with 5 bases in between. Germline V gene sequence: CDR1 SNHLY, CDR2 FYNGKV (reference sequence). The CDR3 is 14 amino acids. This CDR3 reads CASSLGGSGNTLYF. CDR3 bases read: TGTGCCAGCAGCTTAGGAGGGTCTGGAAATACGCTCTAT.

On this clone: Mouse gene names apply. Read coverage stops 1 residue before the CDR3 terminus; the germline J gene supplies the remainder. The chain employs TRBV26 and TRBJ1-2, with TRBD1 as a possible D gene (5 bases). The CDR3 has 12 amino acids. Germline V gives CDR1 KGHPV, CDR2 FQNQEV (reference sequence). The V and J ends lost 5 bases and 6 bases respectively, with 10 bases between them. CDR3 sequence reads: CASSVVGPDYTF. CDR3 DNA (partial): TGTGCCAGCAGTGTGGTGGGGCCCGACTACACC.

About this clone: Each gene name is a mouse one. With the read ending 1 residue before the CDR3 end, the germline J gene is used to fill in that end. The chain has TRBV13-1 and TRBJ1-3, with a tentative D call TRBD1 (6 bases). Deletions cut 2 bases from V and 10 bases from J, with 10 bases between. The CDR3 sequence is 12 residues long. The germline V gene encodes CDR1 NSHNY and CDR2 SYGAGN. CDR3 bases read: TGTGCCAGCAGTGAAGGGGGGCGGACGCTCTAT. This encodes CASSEGGRTLY. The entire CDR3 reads CASSEGGRTLYF.

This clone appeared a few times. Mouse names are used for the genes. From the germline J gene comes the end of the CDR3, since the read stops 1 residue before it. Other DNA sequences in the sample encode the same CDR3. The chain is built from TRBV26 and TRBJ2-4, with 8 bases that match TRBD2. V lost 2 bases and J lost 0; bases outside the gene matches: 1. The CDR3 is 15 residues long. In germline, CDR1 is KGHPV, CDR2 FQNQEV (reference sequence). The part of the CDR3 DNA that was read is TGTGCCAGCAGTCTGGGGGGGGCAAGTCAAAACACCTTGTAC. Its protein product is CASSLGGASQNTLY. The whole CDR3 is CASSLGGASQNTLYF.

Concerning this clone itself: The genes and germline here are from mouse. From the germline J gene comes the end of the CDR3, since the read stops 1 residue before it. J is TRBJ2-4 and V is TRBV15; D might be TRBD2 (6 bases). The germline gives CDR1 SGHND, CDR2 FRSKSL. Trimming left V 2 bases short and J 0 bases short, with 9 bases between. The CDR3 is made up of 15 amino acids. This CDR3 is CASSLPGTSQNTLYF. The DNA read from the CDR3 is TGTGCCAGCAGTTTACCTGGGACTAGTCAAAACACCTTGTAC.

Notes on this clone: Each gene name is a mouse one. The CDR3 DNA, read in part, is TGTGCCAGCTCTCTCTCTGGGGGAGAAGAACAGTAC. This sequence encodes CASSLSGGEEQY. The whole CDR3 reads CASSLSGGEEQYF. The chain has TRBV12-2 and TRBJ2-7, with 7 bases that match TRBD2. Read data end 1 residue before the CDR3 end; the end is taken from the germline J gene. V gave up 0 bases and J gave up 7 bases; unmatched junction bases: 5. The CDR3 consists of 13 residues. Germline V gives CDR1 SGHLS, CDR2 HYDKME.

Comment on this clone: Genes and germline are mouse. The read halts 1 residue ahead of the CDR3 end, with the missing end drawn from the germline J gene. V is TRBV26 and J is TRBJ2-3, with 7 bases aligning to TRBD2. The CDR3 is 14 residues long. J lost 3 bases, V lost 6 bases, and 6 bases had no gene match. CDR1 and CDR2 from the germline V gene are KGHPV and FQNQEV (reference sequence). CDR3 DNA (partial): TGTGCCAGCAGCCTGGGGGAATGGGCAGAAACGCTGTAT. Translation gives CASSLGEWAETLY. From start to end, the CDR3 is CASSLGEWAETLYF.

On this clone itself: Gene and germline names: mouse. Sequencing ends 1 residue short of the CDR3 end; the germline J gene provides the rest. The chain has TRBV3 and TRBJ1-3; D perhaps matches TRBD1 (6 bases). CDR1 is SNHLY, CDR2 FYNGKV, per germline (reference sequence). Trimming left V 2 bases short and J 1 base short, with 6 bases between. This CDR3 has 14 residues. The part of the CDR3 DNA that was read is TGTGCCAGCAGCTTAACAGGGTCTGGAAATACGCTCTAT. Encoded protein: CASSLTGSGNTLY. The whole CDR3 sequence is CASSLTGSGNTLYF.

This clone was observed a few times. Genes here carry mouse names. CDR3 DNA, as far as it was read: TGTGCCAGCAGCCAAGACTGGGGGGGACAAGACACCCAGTAC. As protein: CASSQDWGGQDTQY. The full CDR3 protein reads CASSQDWGGQDTQYF. The chain combines TRBV2 with TRBJ2-5, with 9 nucleotides matching TRBD2. Sequencing ends 1 residue short of the CDR3 end; the germline J gene provides the rest. The germline CDR1 and CDR2 sequences are LGHNA and YSYQKL. Trimming removed 0 bases from V and 3 bases from J; junction bases left unmatched: 1. CDR3 size: 15 residues.

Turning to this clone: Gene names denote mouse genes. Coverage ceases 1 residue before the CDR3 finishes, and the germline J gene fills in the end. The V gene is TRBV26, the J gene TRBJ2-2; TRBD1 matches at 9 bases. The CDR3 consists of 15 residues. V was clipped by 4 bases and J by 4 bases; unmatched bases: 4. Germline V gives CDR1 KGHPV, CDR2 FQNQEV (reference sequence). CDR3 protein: CASSRDRVGTGQLYF. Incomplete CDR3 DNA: TGTGCCAGCAGTCGGGACAGGGTGGGCACCGGGCAGCTCTAC. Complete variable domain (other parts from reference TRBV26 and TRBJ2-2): NSKVIQTPRYLVKGQGQKAKMRCIPEKGHPVVFWYQQNKNNEFKFLINFQNQEVLQQIDMTEKRFSAECPSNSPCSLEIQSSEAGDSALYLCASSRDRVGTGQLYFGEGSKLTVL.

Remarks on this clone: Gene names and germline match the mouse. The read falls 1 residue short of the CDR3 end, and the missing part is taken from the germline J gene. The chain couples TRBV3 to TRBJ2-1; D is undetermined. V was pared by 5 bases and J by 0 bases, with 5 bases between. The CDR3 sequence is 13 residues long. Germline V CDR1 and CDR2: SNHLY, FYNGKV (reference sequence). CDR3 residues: CASSLNNYAEQFF. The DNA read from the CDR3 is TGTGCCAGCAGCCTCAATAACTATGCTGAGCAGTTC.

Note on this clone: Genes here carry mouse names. CDR3 sequence: CASSWGANTGQLYF. The sequenced CDR3 bases are TGTGCCAGCAGCTGGGGGGCTAACACCGGGCAGCTCTAC. This chain uses TRBV13-3 with TRBJ2-2; 8 bases match TRBD2. The CDR3 is cut off 1 residue early in the read; its end comes from the germline J gene. The germline CDR1 and CDR2 sequences are NNHDY and SYVADS. The CDR3 spans 14 residues. V lost 5 bases and J lost 2; bases outside the gene matches: 2. The full variable domain, completed using reference TRBV13-3 and TRBJ2-2, is EAAVTQSPRSKVAVTGGKVTLSCHQTNNHDYMYWYRQDTGHGLRLIHYSYVADSTEKGDIPDGYKASRPSQENFSLILELASLSQTAVYFCASSWGANTGQLYFGEGSKLTVL.

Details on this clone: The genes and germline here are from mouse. Here the CDR3 reads CSSSQSADSYNSPLYF. The part of the CDR3 DNA that was read is TGCTCCAGCAGTCAATCGGCAGATTCCTATAATTCGCCCCTCTAC. The chain links TRBV23 to TRBJ1-6. The CDR3 goes on 1 residue after the read ends, and that part is filled in from the germline J gene. TRBJ1-6 is an ORF for which the function is uncertain. Germline CDR1 and CDR2: KGHTA and FQNQQP. The CDR3 totals 16 residues.

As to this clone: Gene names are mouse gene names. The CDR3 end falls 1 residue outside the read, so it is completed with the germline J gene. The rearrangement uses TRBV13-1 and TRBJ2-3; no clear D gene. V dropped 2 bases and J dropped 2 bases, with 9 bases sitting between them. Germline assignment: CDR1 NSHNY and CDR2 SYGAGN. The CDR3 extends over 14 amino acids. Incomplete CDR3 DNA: TGTGCCAGCAGTGAGTCTGTGGTTGCAGAAACGCTGTAT. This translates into CASSESVVAETLY. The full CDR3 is CASSESVVAETLYF.